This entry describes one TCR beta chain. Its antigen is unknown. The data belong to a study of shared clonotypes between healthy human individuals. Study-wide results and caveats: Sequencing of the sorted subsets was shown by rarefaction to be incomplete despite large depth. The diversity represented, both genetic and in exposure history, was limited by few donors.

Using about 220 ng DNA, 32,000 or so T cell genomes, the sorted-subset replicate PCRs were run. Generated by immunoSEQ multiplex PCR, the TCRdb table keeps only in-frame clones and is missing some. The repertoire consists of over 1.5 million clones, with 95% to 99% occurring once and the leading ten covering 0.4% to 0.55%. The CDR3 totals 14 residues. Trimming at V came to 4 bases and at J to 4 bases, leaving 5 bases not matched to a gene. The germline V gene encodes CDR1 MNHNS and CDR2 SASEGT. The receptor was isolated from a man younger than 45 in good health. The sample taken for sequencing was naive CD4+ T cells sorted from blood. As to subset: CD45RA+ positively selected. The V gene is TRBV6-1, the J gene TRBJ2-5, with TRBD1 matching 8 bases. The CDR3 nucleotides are TGTGCCAGCAGTGGGACAGGGTTTGGAGAGACCCAGTACTTC. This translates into CASSGTGFGETQYF.